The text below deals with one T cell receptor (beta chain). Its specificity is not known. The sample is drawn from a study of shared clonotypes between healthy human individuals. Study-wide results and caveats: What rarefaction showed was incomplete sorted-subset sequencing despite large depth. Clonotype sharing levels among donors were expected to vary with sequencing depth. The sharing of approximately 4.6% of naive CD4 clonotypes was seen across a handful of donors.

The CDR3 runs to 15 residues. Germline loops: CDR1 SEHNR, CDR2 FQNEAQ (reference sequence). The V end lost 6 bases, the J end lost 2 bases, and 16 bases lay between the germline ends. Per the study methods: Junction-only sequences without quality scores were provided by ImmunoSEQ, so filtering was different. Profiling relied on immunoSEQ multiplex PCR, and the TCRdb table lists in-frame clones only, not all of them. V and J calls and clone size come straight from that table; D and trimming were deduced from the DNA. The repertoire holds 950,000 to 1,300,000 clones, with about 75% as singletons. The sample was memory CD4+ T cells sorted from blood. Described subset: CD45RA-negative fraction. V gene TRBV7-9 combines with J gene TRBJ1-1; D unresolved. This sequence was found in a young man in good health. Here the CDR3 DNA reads TGTGCCAGCAGGGCAGAGGTTCAGTTTAACACTGAAGCTTTCTTT. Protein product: CASRAEVQFNTEAFF.